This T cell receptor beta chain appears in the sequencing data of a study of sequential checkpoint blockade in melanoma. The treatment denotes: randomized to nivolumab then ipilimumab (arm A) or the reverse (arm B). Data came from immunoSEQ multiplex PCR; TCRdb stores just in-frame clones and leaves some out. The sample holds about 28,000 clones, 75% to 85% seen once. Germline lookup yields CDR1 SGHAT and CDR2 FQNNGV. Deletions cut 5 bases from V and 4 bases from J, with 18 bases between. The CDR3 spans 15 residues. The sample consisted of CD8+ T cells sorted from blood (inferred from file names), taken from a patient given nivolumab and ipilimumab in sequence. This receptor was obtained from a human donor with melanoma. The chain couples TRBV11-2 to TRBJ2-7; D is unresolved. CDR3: CASSVRVGVSYEQYF. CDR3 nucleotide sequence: TGTGCCAGCAGCGTACGGGTGGGTGTCTCGTACGAGCAGTACTTC.